Listed below are T cell receptor beta chains from one sample, sequenced in a study of blood T cell repertoires in COVID-19. The protocol was immunoSEQ multiplex PCR, while the TCRdb copy is restricted to in-frame clones and leaves out a portion. This table holds fewer than 350,000 clones, around nine tenths found once. Material: peripheral blood. The receptors here all came from a woman aged 55-69 years with COVID-19, enrolled during active disease. The CDR3 runs from the conserved cysteine through the conserved F or W. D genes are given only for firm matches. Clone size appears in some rows only: once, few, many, or a class for an expanded clone.

TRBJ1-2,few,.,TRBV19,CASSIPRTAAYGYTF,TGTGCCAGTAGTATTCCCCGGACAGCTGCCTATGGCTACACCTTC
TRBJ2-2,.,TRBD1,TRBV5-6,CASSLGGTATGELFF,TGTGCCAGCAGCTTGGGAGGGACAGCAACCGGGGAGCTGTTTTTT
TRBJ1-1,once,.,TRBV3-1/TRBV3-2,CASSQGWGGGHEAFF,TGTGCCAGCAGCCAAGGGTGGGGGGGAGGCCATGAAGCTTTCTTT
TRBJ2-1,.,.,TRBV10-3,CAISELLLVSNEQFF,TGTGCCATCAGTGAGTTATTGTTAGTCTCTAATGAGCAGTTCTTC
TRBJ1-2,.,.,TRBV20-1,CSARDQSYTF,TGCAGTGCTAGAGATCAAAGCTACACCTTC
TRBJ1-1,.,TRBD1,TRBV11-2,CASSPRTGETEAFF,TGTGCCAGCAGCCCTAGGACAGGGGAGACTGAAGCTTTCTTT
TRBJ2-7,.,TRBD2,TRBV7-2,CASSLALAGGYEQYF,TGTGCCAGCAGCTTAGCGCTAGCGGGGGGCTACGAGCAGTACTTC
TRBJ2-7,.,TRBD1,TRBV6-4,CASSDKDRYYEQYF,TGTGCCAGCAGTGATAAGGACAGGTACTACGAGCAGTACTTC
TRBJ1-2,once,.,TRBV2,CASRENYGYTF,TGTGCCAGCAGGGAGAACTATGGCTACACCTTC
TRBJ1-2,.,.,TRBV29-1,CSVEDLPGRTNYGYTF,TGCAGCGTTGAAGATCTCCCAGGGAGGACTAACTATGGCTACACCTTC
TRBJ1-2,.,.,TRBV20-1,CSASSGGAGYGYTF,TGCAGTGCTAGTTCGGGGGGCGCGGGCTATGGCTACACCTTC
TRBJ1-2,.,.,TRBV6-5,CASRVGGAGYGYTF,TGTGCCAGCAGGGTTGGAGGTGCCGGCTATGGCTACACCTTC
TRBJ1-1,few,.,TRBV4-1,CASSNRGGVGTEAFF,TGCGCCAGCAGCAACCGGGGGGGCGTTGGGACTGAAGCTTTCTTT
TRBJ2-5,once,TRBD2,TRBV5-1,CASSLVAGEETQYF,TGCGCCAGCAGCTTGGTCGCGGGGGAAGAGACCCAGTACTTC
TRBJ2-2,few,.,TRBV6-5,CASSYSTGGARGELFF,TGTGCCAGCAGTTACTCGACGGGGGGCGCGAGGGGGGAGCTGTTTTTT
TRBJ2-2,.,.,TRBV4-2,CASSLEGGGVSNTGELFF,TGTGCCAGCAGTCTGGAAGGGGGGGGCGTTTCGAACACCGGGGAGCTGTTTTTT
TRBJ1-1,.,.,TRBV15,CATSRAWGVNTEAFF,TGTGCCACCAGCAGAGCTTGGGGCGTGAACACTGAAGCTTTCTTT
TRBJ1-4,.,.,TRBV5-1,CASSPRTDEKLFF,TGCGCCAGCAGCCCACGGACAGATGAAAAACTGTTTTTT
TRBJ1-1,.,.,TRBV2,CASSDRRSWEAFF,TGTGCCAGCAGTGATAGAAGATCTTGGGAAGCTTTCTTT